This passage covers 18 T cell receptor beta chains from one sample sequenced in a study of neoadjuvant anti-PD-1 for oral cavity cancer. Profiling relied on immunoSEQ multiplex PCR, and the TCRdb table lists in-frame clones only, not all of them. Of more than 50,000 clones in the sample, approximately 79% are singletons; the top ten hold 2.5% to 3%. The starting material was PBMCs, obtained before nivolumab (anti-PD-1) treatment. The receptor source for this set is a person between 35 and 79 years old with oral cavity squamous cell carcinoma.

CDR3 in amino acids: CASSQVQGRGNTEAFF. The CDR3 nucleotides are TGCGCCAGCAGCCAAGTTCAGGGAAGGGGGAACACTGAAGCTTTCTTT. The rearrangement uses TRBV4-1 and TRBJ1-1, with D perhaps matching TRBD1 (5 bases). V lost 1 base and J 1 base, leaving 13 bases between the germline ends. The CDR3 runs 16 residues. Germline V CDR1 and CDR2: MGHRA, YSYEKL.

The chain is built from TRBV15 and TRBJ1-6; TRBD1 aligns across 8 bases. Germline-derived CDR1 and CDR2 are LNHNV and YYDKDF (reference sequence). CDR3 length equals 13 residues. The V segment lost 3 bases and the J segment 13 bases; nucleotides outside the gene matches: 5. The CDR3, as DNA: TGTGCCACCAGCAGCTCCTCAGGGGGCCCCCTCCACTTT. Protein: CATSSSSGGPLHF.

The chain has TRBV11-1 and TRBJ2-7; 9 nucleotides match TRBD1. This CDR3 comprises 14 residues. V was clipped by 5 bases and J by 2 bases; unmatched bases: 4. From germline, CDR1 is SGHAT and CDR2 FQDESV (reference sequence). This chain's CDR3 is CASSRDRGTYEQYF. DNA for the CDR3: TGTGCCAGCAGCCGCGACAGGGGGACCTACGAGCAGTACTTC. Using reference TRBV11-1 and TRBJ2-7 for the parts outside the CDR3, the full variable domain is EAEVAQSPRYKITEKSQAVAFWCDPISGHATLYWYRQILGQGPELLVQFQDESVVDDSQLPKDRFSAERLKGVDSTLKIQPAELGDSAMYLCASSRDRGTYEQYFGPGTRLTVT.

The chain links TRBV19 to TRBJ2-1, with 8 bases lining up with TRBD1. V shed 6 bases and J 6 bases; nucleotides not matched to a gene: 4. From germline, CDR1 is LNHDA and CDR2 SQIVND (reference sequence). The CDR3 has 13 residues. CDR3 bases: TGTGCCAGTAGCCAGGACAGGGCCAATGAGCAGTTCTTC. Translated: CASSQDRANEQFF.

The chain has TRBV5-1 and TRBJ2-1, with D maybe TRBD2 (6 bases). The CDR3 loop spans 17 amino acids. The germline gives CDR1 SGHRS, CDR2 YFSETQ. Trimming took 0 bases from V and 0 from J, leaving 13 bases between them. CDR3 protein: CASSLEVGTSSYNEQFF. As DNA, the CDR3 is TGCGCCAGCAGCTTGGAGGTCGGGACTTCCTCCTACAATGAGCAGTTCTTC.

CDR3 bases: TGCAGCGTTGAGGCCAGGGGGACGGATACGCAGTATTTT. Translated: CSVEARGTDTQYF. The genes are TRBV29-1 and TRBJ2-3, with 7 bases aligning to TRBD1. Per the germline V gene, CDR1 is SQVTM and CDR2 is ANQGSEA. The length of the CDR3 is 13 residues. V lost 3 bases and J lost 6; bases outside the gene matches: 6.

The CDR3 spells CASSHGSLETQYF. The CDR3 DNA follows: TGTGCCAGCAGTCACGGGTCACTGGAGACCCAGTACTTC. The V call is TRBV6-5, the J call TRBJ2-5; D is uncertain. CDR3 length: 13 residues. Deletions cut 5 bases from V and 5 bases from J, with 12 bases between. The germline CDR1 and CDR2 sequences are MNHEY and SVGAGI.

The chain recombines TRBV19 with TRBJ2-1, with 8 bases identical to TRBD1. Trimming cost V 2 bases and J 2 bases; bases outside gene matches: 8. The CDR3 has 17 amino acids. CDR1 and CDR2 (germline): LNHDA, SQIVND (reference sequence). The CDR3 region is CASSITRTGKTYNEQFF. For the CDR3, the DNA is TGTGCCAGTAGTATAACCCGGACAGGGAAGACCTACAATGAGCAGTTCTTC.

The chain carries TRBV28 and TRBJ2-7; 11 nucleotides agree with TRBD2. With 5 bases clipped from V and 0 bases from J, the junction kept 6 bases outside the gene matches. The CDR3 is 16 amino acids. Germline V gene data show CDR1 as MDHEN and CDR2 as SYDVKM. The CDR3 DNA follows: TGTGCCAGCAGTCCGGGGACTAGCGGTGACTCCTACGAGCAGTACTTC. Translated: CASSPGTSGDSYEQYF. Together with reference TRBV28 and TRBJ2-7, the CDR3 gives the full variable domain: DVKVTQSSRYLVKRTGEKVFLECVQDMDHENMFWYRQDPGLGLRLIYFSYDVKMKEKGDIPEGYSVSREKKERFSLILESASTNQTSMYLCASSPGTSGDSYEQYFGPGTRLTVT.

CDR3 in amino acids: CSVGTGATEAFF. The CDR3 DNA reads as TGCAGCGTAGGAACAGGGGCCACTGAAGCTTTCTTT. This sequence joins TRBV29-1 and TRBJ1-1; 7 nucleotides agree with TRBD1. Germline V gene sequence: CDR1 SQVTM, CDR2 ANQGSEA. The CDR3 runs 12 residues. V lost 6 bases and J lost 4; bases outside the gene matches: 5.

V is TRBV28 and J is TRBJ2-5; 9 bases are a match to TRBD1. The CDR3 runs to 15 residues. Per germline, CDR1 MDHEN and CDR2 SYDVKM. V shed 7 bases and J 5 bases; nucleotides not matched to a gene: 11. The CDR3 reads CASITGGPKGETQYF. The CDR3 DNA sequence: TGTGCCAGCATCACAGGGGGCCCAAAGGGGGAGACCCAGTACTTC. Looking up the rest from reference TRBV28 and TRBJ2-5 gives the full variable domain: DVKVTQSSRYLVKRTGEKVFLECVQDMDHENMFWYRQDPGLGLRLIYFSYDVKMKEKGDIPEGYSVSREKKERFSLILESASTNQTSMYLCASITGGPKGETQYFGPGTRLLVL.

CDR3 amino acids: CASSIQTGLGNQPQHF. CDR3 bases: TGTGCCAGTAGTATACAAACCGGACTGGGAAATCAGCCCCAGCATTTT. The gene calls are TRBV19 and TRBJ1-5; D not resolved. The CDR3 is 16 amino acids. Trimming left V 2 bases short and J 4 bases short, with 15 bases between. Per the germline V gene, CDR1 is LNHDA and CDR2 is SQIVND (reference sequence).

The chain links TRBV4-1 to TRBJ1-2; D perhaps matches TRBD1 (5 bases). CDR1 MGHRA and CDR2 YSYEKL come from the germline V gene. V lost 3 bases and J 8 bases, leaving 10 bases between the germline ends. The CDR3 consists of 12 residues. The CDR3 bases are TGCGCCAGCAGCCATCCGAGGGGCGGCTACACCTTC. Translating gives CASSHPRGGYTF.

This clone is categorized as medium-sized. The chain uses TRBV10-2 and TRBJ2-3, with TRBD2 matching 11 bases. The trim removed 8 bases at V and 2 bases at J, leaving 15 bases unmatched. Germline V lookup: CDR1 WSHSY, CDR2 SAAADI. This CDR3 has 18 residues. The CDR3 coding sequence is TGCGCCAGCGCCCCCCCCGGAGAACTAGCGGGAGACACAGATACGCAGTATTTT. This codes for CASAPPGELAGDTDTQYF.

The chain couples TRBV6-4 to TRBJ2-1; 9 bases are shared with TRBD2. The CDR3 sequence is 17 residues long. With V trimmed by 6 bases and J by 7 bases, 16 bases remained unmatched. The germline gives CDR1 MRHNA, CDR2 SNTAGT. The CDR3 DNA reads TGTGCCAGCAGCCCCACCGGGGGCGGGAGGGCCGGTAATGAGCAGTTCTTC. This translates into CASSPTGGGRAGNEQFF.

This chain connects TRBV6-1 to TRBJ2-5, with D perhaps TRBD2 (5 bases). Germline V CDR1 and CDR2: MNHNS, SASEGT. V lost 6 bases to trimming and J lost 6 bases, with 11 bases between them. This CDR3 spans 12 amino acids. In nucleotides, the CDR3 is TGTGCCAGCAGAAATACGGGGAAGACCCAGTACTTC. Its protein is CASRNTGKTQYF.

In this sample, this clone turned up once. V usage is TRBV5-1 and J usage is TRBJ1-2, with D unclear. The CDR3 has 14 amino acids. CDR1 is SGHRS and CDR2 is YFSETQ in the germline V gene. Trimming cost V 4 bases and J 5 bases, with 15 bases left between them. The CDR3 loop reads CASSPGEVGYGYTF. CDR3 sequence (DNA): TGCGCCAGCAGCCCCGGTGAGGTGGGGTATGGCTACACCTTC. The full variable domain, completed using reference TRBV5-1 and TRBJ1-2, is KAGVTQTPRYLIKTRGQQVTLSCSPISGHRSVSWYQQTPGQGLQFLFEYFSETQRNKGNFPGRFSGRQFSNSRSEMNVSTLELGDSALYLCASSPGEVGYGYTFGSGTRLTVV.

The chain has TRBV15 and TRBJ1-1; D is ambiguous. Germline CDR1 reads LNHNV; CDR2 reads YYDKDF (reference sequence). V was trimmed by 0 bases and J by 0 bases, leaving 5 bases between them. The CDR3 runs 14 residues. CDR3 sequence reads: CATSRDGLNTEAFF. The DNA for the CDR3 is TGTGCCACCAGCAGAGACGGGTTGAACACTGAAGCTTTCTTT.